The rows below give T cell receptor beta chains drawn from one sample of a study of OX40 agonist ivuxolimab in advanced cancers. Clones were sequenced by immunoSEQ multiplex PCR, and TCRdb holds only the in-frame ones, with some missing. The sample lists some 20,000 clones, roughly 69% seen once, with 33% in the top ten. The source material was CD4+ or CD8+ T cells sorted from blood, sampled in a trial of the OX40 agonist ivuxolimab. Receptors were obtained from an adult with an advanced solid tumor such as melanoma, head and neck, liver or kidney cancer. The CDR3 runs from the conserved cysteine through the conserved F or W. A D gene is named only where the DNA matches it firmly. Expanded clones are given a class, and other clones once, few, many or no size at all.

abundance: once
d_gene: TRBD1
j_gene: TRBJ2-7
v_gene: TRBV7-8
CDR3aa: CASSLVGGALYEQYF
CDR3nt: TGTGCCAGCAGCTTAGTAGGGGGCGCCCTCTACGAGCAGTACTTC

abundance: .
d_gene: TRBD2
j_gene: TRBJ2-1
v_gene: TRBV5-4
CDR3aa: CASSLELAGQTFF
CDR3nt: TGTGCCAGCAGCTTGGAACTAGCGGGCCAGACGTTCTTC

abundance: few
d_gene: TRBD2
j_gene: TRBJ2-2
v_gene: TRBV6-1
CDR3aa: CASSELAGGPSDTGELFF
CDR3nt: TGTGCCAGCAGTGAACTAGCGGGAGGACCAAGCGACACCGGGGAGCTGTTTTTT

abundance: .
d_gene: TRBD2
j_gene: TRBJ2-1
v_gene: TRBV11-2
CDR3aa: CASSPTSGGVINEQFF
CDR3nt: TGTGCCAGCAGCCCCACTAGCGGGGGGGTCATAAATGAGCAGTTCTTC

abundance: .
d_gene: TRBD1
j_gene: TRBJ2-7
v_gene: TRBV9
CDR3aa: CASSTGQGAYEQYF
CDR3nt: TGTGCCAGCAGCACCGGACAGGGGGCCTACGAGCAGTACTTC

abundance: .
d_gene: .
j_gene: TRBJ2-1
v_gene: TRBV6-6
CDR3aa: CASSYPSSGAGHEQFF
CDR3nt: TGTGCCAGCAGTTACCCTTCATCCGGGGCCGGCCATGAGCAGTTCTTC

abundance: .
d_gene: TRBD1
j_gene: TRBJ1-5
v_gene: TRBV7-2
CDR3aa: CASSLDPTGGGNQPQHF
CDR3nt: TGTGCCAGCAGCTTAGATCCGACAGGGGGAGGGAATCAGCCCCAGCATTTT

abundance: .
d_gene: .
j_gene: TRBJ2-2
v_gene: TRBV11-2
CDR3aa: CASSLHRGDGELFF
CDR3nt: TGTGCCAGCAGCTTACACCGGGGAGACGGGGAGCTGTTTTTT

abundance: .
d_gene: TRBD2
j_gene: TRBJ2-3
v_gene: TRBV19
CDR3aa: CASSIWASGGAHFYTQYF
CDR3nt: TGTGCCAGTAGTATCTGGGCTAGCGGGGGCGCTCACTTCTATACGCAGTATTTT

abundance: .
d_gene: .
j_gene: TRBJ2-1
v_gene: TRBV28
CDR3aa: CASSDVFGQNEQFF
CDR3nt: TGTGCCAGCAGTGACGTCTTTGGTCAGAATGAGCAGTTCTTC

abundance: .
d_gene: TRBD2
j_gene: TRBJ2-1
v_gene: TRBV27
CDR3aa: CASSSSSGTAYNEQFF
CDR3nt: TGTGCCAGCAGTTCGAGTAGCGGGACCGCCTACAATGAGCAGTTCTTC

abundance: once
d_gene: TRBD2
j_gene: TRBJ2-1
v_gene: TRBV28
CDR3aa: CASSFGLARAEQFF
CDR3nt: TGTGCCAGCTCTTTCGGACTAGCGAGGGCTGAGCAGTTCTTC

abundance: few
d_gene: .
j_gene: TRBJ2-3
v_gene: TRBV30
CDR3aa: CAWATTDTQYF
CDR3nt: TGTGCCTGGGCCACGACAGATACGCAGTATTTT

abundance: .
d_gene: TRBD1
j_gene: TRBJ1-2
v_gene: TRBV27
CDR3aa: CASSLGQGALIGYTF
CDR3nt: TGTGCCAGCAGTTTAGGACAGGGAGCACTCATAGGCTACACCTTC

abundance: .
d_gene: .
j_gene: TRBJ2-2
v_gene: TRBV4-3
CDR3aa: CASSQDRELFF
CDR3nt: TGCGCCAGCAGCCAAGATCGGGAGCTGTTTTTT

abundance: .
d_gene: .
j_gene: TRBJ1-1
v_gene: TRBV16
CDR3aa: CASSQWTRRGSNTEAFF
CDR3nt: TGTGCCAGCAGCCAATGGACCAGGCGAGGATCGAACACTGAAGCTTTCTTT

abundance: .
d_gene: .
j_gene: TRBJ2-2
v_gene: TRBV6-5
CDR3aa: CASSYSPDYKTGELFF
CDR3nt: TGTGCCAGCAGTTACTCCCCAGACTATAAAACCGGGGAGCTGTTTTTT

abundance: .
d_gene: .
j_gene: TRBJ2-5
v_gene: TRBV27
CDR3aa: CASTPTGRETQYF
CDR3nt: TGTGCCAGCACCCCGACAGGGAGGGAGACCCAGTACTTC

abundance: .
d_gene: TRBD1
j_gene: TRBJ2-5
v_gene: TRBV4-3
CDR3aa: CASSQRDRTGETQYF
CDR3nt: TGCGCCAGCAGCCAACGGGACAGGACAGGAGAGACCCAGTACTTC

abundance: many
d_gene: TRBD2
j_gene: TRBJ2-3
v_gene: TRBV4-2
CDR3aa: CASSQDRQGLGSSTDTQYF
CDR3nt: TGTGCCAGCAGCCAAGATCGGCAGGGACTAGGCTCTAGCACAGATACGCAGTATTTT

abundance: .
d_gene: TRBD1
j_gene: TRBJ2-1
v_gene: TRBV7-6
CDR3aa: CASSDGQGDNEQFF
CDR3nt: TGTGCCAGCAGCGACGGACAGGGGGACAATGAGCAGTTCTTC

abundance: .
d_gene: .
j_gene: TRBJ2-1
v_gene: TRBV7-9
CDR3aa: CASSLGPSGRTYNEQFF
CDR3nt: TGTGCCAGCAGCTTAGGCCCGTCGGGAAGGACCTACAATGAGCAGTTCTTC

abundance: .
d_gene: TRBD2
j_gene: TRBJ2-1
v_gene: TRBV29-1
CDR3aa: CSVGAGGGDEQFF
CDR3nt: TGCAGCGTTGGGGCGGGGGGCGGCGATGAGCAGTTCTTC

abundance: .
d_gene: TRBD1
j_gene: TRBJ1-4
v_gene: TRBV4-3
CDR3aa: CASSRDRVNEKLFF
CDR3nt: TGCGCCAGCAGCCGTGACAGGGTTAACGAAAAACTGTTTTTT

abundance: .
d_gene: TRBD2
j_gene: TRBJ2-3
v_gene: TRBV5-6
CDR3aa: CASSLEAGGGTDTQYF
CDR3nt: TGTGCCAGCAGCTTGGAGGCGGGAGGAGGCACAGATACGCAGTATTTT

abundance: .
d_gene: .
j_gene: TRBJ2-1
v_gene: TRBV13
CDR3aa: CASSLRAATSGEQFF
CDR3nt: TGTGCCAGCAGCTTAAGGGCAGCTACCAGTGGTGAGCAGTTCTTC

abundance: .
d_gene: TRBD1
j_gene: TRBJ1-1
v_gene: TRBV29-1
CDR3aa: CSVADGTGVNTEAFF
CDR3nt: TGCAGCGTGGCCGACGGGACAGGAGTGAACACTGAAGCTTTCTTT

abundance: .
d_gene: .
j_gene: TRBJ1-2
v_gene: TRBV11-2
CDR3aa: CASSSSYGYTF
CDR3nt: TGTGCCAGCAGCTCCAGTTATGGCTACACCTTC

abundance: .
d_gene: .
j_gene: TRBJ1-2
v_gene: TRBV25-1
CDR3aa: CASSEGALGYGYTF
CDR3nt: TGTGCCAGCAGTGAAGGGGCCCTGGGCTATGGCTACACCTTC

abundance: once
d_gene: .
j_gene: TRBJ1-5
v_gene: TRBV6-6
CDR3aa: CASSNPDRYPIQPQHF
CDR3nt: TGTGCCAGCAGTAACCCAGACAGGTACCCCATTCAGCCCCAGCATTTT

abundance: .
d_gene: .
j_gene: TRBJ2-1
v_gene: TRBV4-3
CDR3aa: CASSRYEDEQFF
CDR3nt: TGCGCCAGCAGTCGGTACGAGGATGAGCAGTTCTTC

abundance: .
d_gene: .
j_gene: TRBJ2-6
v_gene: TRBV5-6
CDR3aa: CASSLTGPGANVLTF
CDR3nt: TGTGCCAGCAGCTTGACAGGGCCTGGGGCCAACGTCCTGACTTTC

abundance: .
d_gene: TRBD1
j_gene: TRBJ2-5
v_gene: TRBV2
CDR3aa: CASSGRPGGSPETQYF
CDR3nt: TGTGCCAGCAGTGGTCGACCAGGGGGTAGTCCGGAGACCCAGTACTTC

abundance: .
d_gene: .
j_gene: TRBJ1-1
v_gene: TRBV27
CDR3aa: CASSLTGYYNTEAFF
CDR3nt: TGTGCCAGCAGTTTAACAGGGTACTATAACACTGAAGCTTTCTTT

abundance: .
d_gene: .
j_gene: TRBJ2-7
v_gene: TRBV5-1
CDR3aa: CASSLTGTYEQYF
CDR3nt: TGCGCCAGCAGCTTAACAGGGACCTACGAGCAGTACTTC

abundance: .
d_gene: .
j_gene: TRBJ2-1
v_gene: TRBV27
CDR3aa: CASSLTGPDEQFF
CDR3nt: TGTGCCAGCAGTTTAACGGGACCAGATGAGCAGTTCTTC

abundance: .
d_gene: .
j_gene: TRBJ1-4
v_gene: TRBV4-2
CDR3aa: CASSQDLLVGVKLFF
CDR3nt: TGTGCCAGCAGCCAAGATTTACTTGTGGGGGTAAAACTGTTTTTT

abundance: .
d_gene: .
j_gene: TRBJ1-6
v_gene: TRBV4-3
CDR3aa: CASSQEPGAPNSPLHF
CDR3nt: TGCGCCAGCAGCCAAGAACCGGGGGCGCCGAATTCACCCCTCCACTTT

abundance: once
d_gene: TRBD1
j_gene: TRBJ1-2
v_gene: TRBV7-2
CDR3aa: CASSPTGGWYGYTF
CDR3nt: TGTGCCAGCAGCCCGACAGGGGGGTGGTATGGCTACACCTTC

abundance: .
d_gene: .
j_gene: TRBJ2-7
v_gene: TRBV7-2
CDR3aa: CASSPTGFEQYF
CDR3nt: TGTGCCAGCAGCCCCACAGGGTTTGAGCAGTACTTC

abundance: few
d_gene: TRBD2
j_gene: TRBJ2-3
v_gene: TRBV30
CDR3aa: CAWNLAGGADTQYF
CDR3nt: TGTGCCTGGAACCTAGCGGGAGGGGCAGATACGCAGTATTTT

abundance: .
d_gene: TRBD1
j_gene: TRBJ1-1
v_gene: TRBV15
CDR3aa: CATNPDRGRNTEAFF
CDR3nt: TGTGCCACCAATCCGGACAGGGGGAGGAACACTGAAGCTTTCTTT

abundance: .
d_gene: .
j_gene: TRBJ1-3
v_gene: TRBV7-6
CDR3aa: CASSPGEGYTIYF
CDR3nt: TGTGCCAGCAGCCCAGGGGAGGGTTACACCATATATTTT

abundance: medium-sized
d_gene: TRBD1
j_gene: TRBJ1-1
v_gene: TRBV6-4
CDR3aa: CASRARDRGLAFF
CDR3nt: TGTGCCAGCAGAGCGCGGGACAGGGGGTTAGCTTTCTTT

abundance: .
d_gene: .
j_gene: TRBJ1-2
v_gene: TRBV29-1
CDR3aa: CSVVITGGYTF
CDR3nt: TGCAGCGTAGTAATCACCGGGGGCTACACCTTC

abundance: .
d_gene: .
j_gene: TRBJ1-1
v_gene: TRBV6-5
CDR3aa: CASSPSHGMNTEAFF
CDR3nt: TGTGCCAGCAGTCCCTCCCACGGAATGAACACTGAAGCTTTCTTT

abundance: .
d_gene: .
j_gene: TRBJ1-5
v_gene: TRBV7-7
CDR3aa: CASSADSNQPQHF
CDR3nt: TGTGCCAGCAGCGCAGATAGCAATCAGCCCCAGCATTTT

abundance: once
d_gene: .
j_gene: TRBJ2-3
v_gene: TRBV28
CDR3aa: CASSPREQFPTDTQYF
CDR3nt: TGTGCCAGCAGTCCCCGTGAACAGTTCCCCACAGATACGCAGTATTTT

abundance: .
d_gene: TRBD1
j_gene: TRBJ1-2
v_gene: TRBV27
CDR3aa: CAAFTGGDGYTF
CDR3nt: TGTGCCGCATTTACAGGGGGCGATGGCTACACCTTC

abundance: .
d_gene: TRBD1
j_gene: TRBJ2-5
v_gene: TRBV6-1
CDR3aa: CASSAGTGYQETQYF
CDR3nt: TGTGCCAGCAGTGCCGGGACAGGGTACCAAGAGACCCAGTACTTC

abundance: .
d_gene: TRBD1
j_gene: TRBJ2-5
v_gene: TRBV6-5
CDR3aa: CASSYSTGWTGEQYF
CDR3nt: TGTGCCAGCAGTTATTCGACAGGATGGACAGGAGAGCAGTACTTC

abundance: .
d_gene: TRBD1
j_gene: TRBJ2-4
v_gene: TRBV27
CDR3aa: CASSSGTGVHIQYF
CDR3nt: TGTGCCAGCAGTTCCGGGACAGGGGTGCACATTCAGTACTTC

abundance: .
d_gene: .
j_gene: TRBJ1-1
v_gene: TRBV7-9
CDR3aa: CASRGTEAFF
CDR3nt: TGTGCCAGCAGGGGGACGGAAGCTTTCTTT

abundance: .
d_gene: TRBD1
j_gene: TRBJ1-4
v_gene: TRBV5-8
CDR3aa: CASSWGTGGEKLFF
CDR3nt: TGTGCCAGCAGCTGGGGGACAGGGGGCGAAAAACTGTTTTTT

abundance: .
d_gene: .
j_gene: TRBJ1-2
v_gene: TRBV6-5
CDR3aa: CASNSLGDGYTF
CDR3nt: TGTGCCAGCAATAGTCTAGGGGATGGCTACACCTTC